Presented here are 19 T cell receptor beta chains from one specimen sequenced in a study of blood T cell repertoires in COVID-19. Here immunoSEQ multiplex PCR was the method, and the copy in TCRdb shows in-frame clones only, minus some. Seen here are tens of thousands of clones, approximately 78% observed once, and the top ten hold over 7%. The sample was peripheral blood. The receptors were gathered from a human donor in a cohort sampled during active COVID-19.

V and J are TRBV27 and TRBJ2-7, with D possibly matching TRBD1 (6 bases). Germline V gene lookup returns CDR1 MNHEY and CDR2 SMNVEV (reference sequence). The germline V and J ends were trimmed by 5 bases and 2 bases, with 16 bases remaining between them. The CDR3 length is 15 residues. CDR3 sequence (DNA): TGTGCCAGCAGTCATCGGGCAGGGGCGACCTACGAGCAGTACTTC. Protein product: CASSHRAGATYEQYF.

This chain connects TRBV5-8 to TRBJ2-7; D not certain. Trimming took 4 bases from V and 6 from J, leaving 14 bases between them. CDR3 size: 13 residues. The germline gives CDR1 SGHTS, CDR2 YDEGEE. The CDR3: CASSPRQVGEQYF. The CDR3 DNA sequence: TGTGCCAGCAGCCCCCGGCAGGTCGGCGAGCAGTACTTC.

The V call is TRBV6-2 or TRBV6-3, the J call TRBJ2-5, with a weak D call TRBD2 (7 bases). Deletions cut 3 bases from V and 5 bases from J, with 10 bases between. The length of the CDR3 is 13 residues. Germline V gene sequence: CDR1 MNHEY, CDR2 SVGEGT. In DNA, the CDR3 is TGTGCCAGCAGTTATGGGGGGGCGGAGACCCAGTACTTC. Its protein is CASSYGGAETQYF.

V and J are TRBV13 and TRBJ2-2, with TRBD2 matching 13 bases. The CDR3 contains 16 residues. Per the germline V gene, CDR1 is PRHDT and CDR2 is FYEKMQ (reference sequence). The V gene end was trimmed by 5 bases and the J gene end by 7 bases; junction bases not matched to a gene: 7. The CDR3 nucleotides are TGTGCCAGCAGCACTAGCGGGGGGGCCGCGGTCGGGGAGCTGTTTTTT. This codes for CASSTSGGAAVGELFF.

This clone showed up just a few times. The chain uses TRBV7-2 and TRBJ2-5; a possible D gene is TRBD1 (5 bases). Germline V CDR1 and CDR2: SGHTA, FQGNSA. The CDR3 sequence is 15 residues long. The V and J ends lost 0 bases and 1 base respectively, with 9 bases between them. The CDR3 here is CASSLALTGQETQYF. The CDR3 region has the DNA TGTGCCAGCAGCTTAGCGCTAACAGGCCAAGAGACCCAGTACTTC.

This clone was recorded once. The rearrangement links TRBV19 to TRBJ2-5; 7 bases map to TRBD2. Germline V gives CDR1 LNHDA, CDR2 SQIVND (reference sequence). After removal of 2 bases from V and 4 bases from J, the junction contained 7 bases not matched to a gene. The CDR3 length is 15 residues. The CDR3 nucleotides read TGTGCCAGTAGTATATCAAAAGGGAGGGGAGAGACCCAGTACTTC. Protein sequence: CASSISKGRGETQYF.

This clone was picked up one time. The genes are TRBV7-2 and TRBJ2-2; 8 nucleotides line up with TRBD2. The CDR3 length is 18 residues. The germline gives CDR1 SGHTA, CDR2 FQGNSA. Unmatched junction bases numbered 16, after V lost 5 bases and J lost 5 bases. CDR3 region: CASSPYRSGGGWTGELFF. The CDR3 DNA reads TGTGCCAGCAGCCCATATAGAAGCGGGGGAGGTTGGACCGGGGAGCTGTTTTTT. Together with reference TRBV7-2 and TRBJ2-2, the CDR3 gives the full variable domain: GAGVSQSPSNKVTEKGKDVELRCDPISGHTALYWYRQSLGQGLEFLIYFQGNSAPDKSGLPSDRFSAERTGGSVSTLTIQRTQQEDSAVYLCASSPYRSGGGWTGELFFGEGSRLTVL.

This clone was counted once. This chain uses TRBV4-2 with TRBJ1-2; D is uncertain. Trimming left V 3 bases short and J 2 bases short, with 16 bases between. CDR1 is LGHNA, CDR2 YNFKEQ, per germline. The CDR3 totals 16 residues. CDR3 in DNA: TGTGCCAGCAGCCAGGACTACCCAACAGTAAACTATGGCTACACCTTC. It codes for CASSQDYPTVNYGYTF.

This clone was recorded once. The CDR3 bases are TGTGCCAGCAGTGGCGAGGGACAGTATAATTCACCCCTCCACTTT. As protein: CASSGEGQYNSPLHF. This chain uses TRBV2 with TRBJ1-6, with 7 bases that match TRBD1. The CDR3 runs 15 residues. Germline CDR1 and CDR2: SNHLY and FYNNEI. V was clipped by 4 bases and J by 4 bases; unmatched bases: 4. Looking up the rest from reference TRBV2 and TRBJ1-6 gives the full variable domain: EPEVTQTPSHQVTQMGQEVILRCVPISNHLYFYWYRQILGQKVEFLVSFYNNEISEKSEIFDDQFSVERPDGSNFTLKIRSTKLEDSAMYFCASSGEGQYNSPLHFGNGTRLTVT.

The chain recombines TRBV24-1 with TRBJ2-7; D perhaps matches TRBD2 (6 bases). CDR1 and CDR2 from the germline V gene are KGHDR and SFDVKD. The CDR3 consists of 13 residues. The V end lost 4 bases, the J end lost 3 bases, and 9 bases lay between the germline ends. The CDR3: CATSDGGGYEQYF. CDR3 nucleotide sequence: TGTGCCACCAGTGACGGGGGAGGCTACGAGCAGTACTTC.

The chain has TRBV27 and TRBJ1-1, with 7 bases lining up with TRBD1. From germline, CDR1 is MNHEY and CDR2 SMNVEV (reference sequence). The J segment lost 4 bases and the V segment lost 6 bases, leaving 11 bases of the junction unmatched. This CDR3 is built from 15 residues. The CDR3 DNA reads TGTGCCAGCAGCTTACTTCGACAGGGTGTCACTGAAGCTTTCTTT. Translation: CASSLLRQGVTEAFF.

V is TRBV18 and J is TRBJ1-5; D might be TRBD1 (5 bases). Germline CDR1 and CDR2: KGHSH and LQKENI. V lost 3 bases, J lost 5 bases, and 11 bases lay in between. CDR3 length equals 14 residues. The CDR3 DNA reads TGTGCCAGCTCACCCCAGGGTCCCGATCAGCCCCAGCATTTT. Translation: CASSPQGPDQPQHF.

The rearrangement uses TRBV7-9 and TRBJ1-2; D might be TRBD1 (5 bases). Germline V gives CDR1 SEHNR, CDR2 FQNEAQ (reference sequence). The germline V and J ends were trimmed by 9 bases and 4 bases, with 15 bases remaining between them. The CDR3 length is 13 residues. The CDR3 bases are TGTGCCAGTTTCAGGGTCGGGAGCTATGGCTACACCTTC. This encodes CASFRVGSYGYTF.

The chain carries TRBV3-1 (or the pseudogene TRBV3-2) and TRBJ1-3, with D unclear. The CDR3 has 15 residues. V was pared by 0 bases and J by 0 bases, with 6 bases between. Germline V gene lookup returns CDR1 LGHDT and CDR2 YNNKEL (reference sequence). This CDR3 is CASSQERLSGNTIYF. Here the CDR3 DNA reads TGTGCCAGCAGCCAAGAGAGGCTCTCTGGAAACACCATATATTTT.

This clone has a handful of counts. The chain employs TRBV7-9 and TRBJ1-2; no reliable D call. V was clipped by 5 bases and J by 8 bases, with 12 bases between them. The germline gives CDR1 SEHNR, CDR2 FQNEAQ (reference sequence). This CDR3 has 12 residues. CDR3 amino acids: CASSPRLVGYTF. CDR3 bases: TGTGCCAGCAGCCCTAGGCTGGTGGGCTACACCTTC. The entire variable domain, with the rest obtained from reference TRBV7-9 and TRBJ1-2, is as follows: DTGVSQNPRHKITKRGQNVTFRCDPISEHNRLYWYRQTLGQGPEFLTYFQNEAQLEKSRLLSDRFSAERPKGSFSTLEIQRTEQGDSAMYLCASSPRLVGYTFGSGTRLTVV.

The chain has TRBV3-1 (or the pseudogene TRBV3-2) and TRBJ2-7; D perhaps matches TRBD2 (5 bases). The V end lost 1 base, the J end lost 6 bases, and 7 bases lay between the germline ends. The germline CDR1 and CDR2 sequences are LGHDT and YNNKEL (reference sequence). CDR3 length: 12 residues. The CDR3 DNA sequence: TGTGCCAGCAGCCAAGGTGAGGGCGAGCAGTACTTC. Its protein product is CASSQGEGEQYF.

In its sample, this clone was seen a few times. The J gene is TRBJ1-1, the V gene TRBV7-3; 7 nucleotides align to TRBD1. V was pared by 4 bases and J by 5 bases, with 7 bases of the junction left unmatched. Germline loops: CDR1 SGHTA, CDR2 FQGTGA. The CDR3 is 14 amino acids. The CDR3 nucleotides read TGTGCCAGCAGCTCACAGGGGAAGGGAACTGAAGCTTTCTTT. Encoded protein: CASSSQGKGTEAFF.

This chain joins TRBV6-5 and TRBJ1-1; the match to TRBD1 covers 9 bases. This CDR3 has 15 residues. From germline, CDR1 is MNHEY and CDR2 SVGAGI. V lost 4 bases and J lost 0; bases outside the gene matches: 3. CDR3 DNA: TGTGCCAGCAGTTTACAGGGGGCCATGAACACTGAAGCTTTCTTT. This encodes CASSLQGAMNTEAFF.

CDR3 sequence: CASSQVARGTYNEQFF. CDR3 bases: TGCGCCAGCAGCCAAGTTGCCAGGGGCACATACAATGAGCAGTTCTTC. This chain links TRBV4-1 with TRBJ2-1; D may be TRBD1 (6 bases). Between the trimmed V and J ends, which lost 1 base and 4 bases, there was a span of 14 bases. The CDR3 totals 16 residues. The V gene's germline CDR1 is MGHRA and CDR2 YSYEKL.